This T cell receptor beta chain originates from a study of cytomegalovirus exposure and HLA in healthy donors. Study details: Among around 400 genotyped donors, approximately 80% fell in the Caucasian-associated ancestry cluster.

CDR3 length equals 12 residues. Germline lookup yields CDR1 ENHRY and CDR2 SYGVKD. Deletions cut 2 bases from V and 5 bases from J, with 5 bases between. Notes on this clone: Antigen unknown.

Study conclusions and caveats: TCR beta chain V- and J-gene trimming was linked, in a later analysis, to a missense variant in DCLRE1C. Donor immune exposure was known only as CMV serostatus. The Asian-associated ancestry cluster reportedly had fewer N-insertions than the 666-donor mean in a later analysis.

In the PCR, 60 Vbeta and 13 Jbeta primers were used. Some clones are missing from TCRdb's copy, which holds only in-frame ones; the method was immunoSEQ multiplex PCR. Counted here are approximately 200,000 clones, about 83% occurring once; the ten biggest clones make up less than 20%. Sequencing was carried out using PBMCs. The sequence was collected from a man in his forties in good health and CMV-seronegative. The J gene is TRBJ2-3, the V gene TRBV10-3, with D tentatively TRBD1 (5 bases). The CDR3 sequence is CAISERGDTQYF. The CDR3 DNA reads TGTGCCATCAGTGAGAGGGGAGATACGCAGTATTTT.